This TCR beta chain was sequenced for a study of early T cells in non-severe SARS-CoV-2 infection (dated by TCRdb to 2020 to 2023). For context, the study as a whole: TCR sequencing used bulk RNA from unsorted whole blood, so alpha and beta chains could not be paired. Paper-wide results and their limitations: VDJdb matching was skewed toward anti-spike CD8 responses and likely underestimated virus-specific expansions by missing private and CD4 specificities.

This was a case-control study nested in a cohort of healthcare workers in London, UK, who had nasopharyngeal swab PCR tests and blood samples taken every week. Between 23 and 31 March 2020, the week of the UK lockdown, healthcare workers were enrolled and then followed up weekly for as long as 16 weeks. Libraries were constructed by 5' RACE. Instrument used: NextSeq 500. Unique molecular identifiers were attached to individual cDNA molecules in the TCR library protocol so that sequencing error and PCR bias could be corrected. TCR alpha and beta chains were both sequenced, and the abundances of alpha and beta sequences in each sample were closely correlated with each other. In the authors' own workflow: Decombinator V4 was used to annotate the V gene, J gene and CDR3 of the TCR sequences. Expanded TCRs were defined as changing significantly between any two time points under a Poisson model with p below 0.0001. TCR abundances were normalised to the total number of TCRs sequenced per sample and were expressed as counts per million. MAIT TCRs were defined by TRAV1-2 paired with TRAJ12, TRAJ20 or TRAJ33, and iNKT TCRs by TRAV10 paired with TRAJ18. VDJdb, accessed on 1 November 2021, was searched for TCRs annotated for CMV, EBV and SARS-CoV-2, and TCRs annotated for more than one antigen were excluded. Clones were called with MiXCR by TCRdb after fastp trimmed the public reads at Q25, and only in-frame beta chains were retained. Rows matching on CDR3 protein sequence are summarized as one entry with the most common DNA and genes. Clone size and V and J calls follow TCRdb, not the original study. Within this sample are around 60,000 distinct CDR3 sequences, with roughly 13% of them counted one time only. The ten largest clones take up approximately 10% of the sample.

This clonotype was seen a handful of times. The specificity of this receptor is unknown. No clone much larger than this one lies a single base away; base qualities are absent. Taken from cysteine to phenylalanine, the CDR3 has 15 residues. Only the CDR3 region is kept as DNA, spanning 45 bases read in frame from base 1. The germline V gene provides CDR1 LGHNA and CDR2 YSLEER. V is reduced by 0 bases and J by 4 bases, leaving a spacing of 12 bases between them. Material: whole blood. The chain is assembled from TRBV4-3 and TRBJ1-2; the D gene assignment is ambiguous. This TCR was recovered from an adult who was a healthcare worker with PCR-confirmed SARS-CoV-2 infection or an uninfected control (not recorded which). The base sequence is TGCGCCAGCAGCCAAGATCCAAACTCCCTCTATGGCTACACCTTC. Its product reads: CASSQDPNSLYGYTF.